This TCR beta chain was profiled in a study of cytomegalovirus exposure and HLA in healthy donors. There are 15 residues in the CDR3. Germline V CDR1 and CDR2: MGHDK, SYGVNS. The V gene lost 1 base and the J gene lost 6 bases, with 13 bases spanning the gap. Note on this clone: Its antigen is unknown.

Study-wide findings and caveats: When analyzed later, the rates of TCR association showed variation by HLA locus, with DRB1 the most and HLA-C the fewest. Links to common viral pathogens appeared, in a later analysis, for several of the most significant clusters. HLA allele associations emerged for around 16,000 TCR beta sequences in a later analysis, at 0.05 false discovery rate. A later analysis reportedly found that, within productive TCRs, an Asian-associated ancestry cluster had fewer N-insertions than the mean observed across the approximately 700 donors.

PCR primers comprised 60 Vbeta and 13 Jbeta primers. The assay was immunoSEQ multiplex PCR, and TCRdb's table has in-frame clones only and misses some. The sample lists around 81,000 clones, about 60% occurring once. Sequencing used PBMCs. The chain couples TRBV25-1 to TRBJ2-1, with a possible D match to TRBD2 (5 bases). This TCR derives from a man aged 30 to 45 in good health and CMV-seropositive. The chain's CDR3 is CASSESGRISNEQFF. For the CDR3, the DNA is TGTGCCAGCAGTGAATCGGGGAGAATTAGCAATGAGCAGTTCTTC.